These T cell receptor beta chains were read from a single sample in a study of control samples from healthy donors and cancer patients. Measured with immunoSEQ multiplex PCR; TCRdb has only the in-frame clones, and not every one. The sample gives about 190,000 clones, roughly nine tenths of which show up once; approximately 1.8% is in the top ten. Sequencing was done on a sample of blood. The receptors originated from a man younger than 45 in good health. CDR3s include the opening cysteine and the closing phenylalanine or tryptophan. A D gene is named only where the DNA matches it firmly. Only part of the rows carry a size: once, few, many, or a class if the clone is expanded.

j_call d_call cdr3_length v_call clone_size cdr3_aa cdr3_nt
TRBJ1-2 NA 13 TRBV7-6 NA CASSRPRDYGYTF TGTGCCAGCAGCCGACCTCGGGACTATGGCTACACCTTC
TRBJ1-1 NA 15 TRBV6-4 NA CASSEEARGVTEAFF TGTGCCAGCAGTGAGGAGGCCAGGGGAGTCACTGAAGCTTTCTTT
TRBJ2-7 NA 16 TRBV10-3 NA CAISESTRGITYEQYF TGTGCCATCAGTGAGTCGACTCGGGGAATCACCTACGAGCAGTACTTC
TRBJ1-2 NA 12 TRBV4-2 many CASSQDTGGYTF TGTGCCAGCAGCCAAGACACCGGTGGCTACACCTTC
TRBJ1-3 NA 13 TRBV13 NA CASSPRQGNTIYF TGTGCCAGCAGCCCACGACAGGGAAACACCATATATTTT
TRBJ2-1 TRBD1 14 TRBV29-1 NA CSVVGRGRDNEQFF TGCAGCGTTGTCGGTAGGGGGCGAGACAATGAGCAGTTCTTC
TRBJ1-6 TRBD1 16 TRBV30 NA CAWSEITNRGGSPLHF TGTGCCTGGAGCGAAATTACCAACAGGGGAGGATCACCCCTCCACTTT
TRBJ2-1 NA 15 TRBV24-1 NA CATSDREQPSNEQFF TGTGCCACCAGTGACCGGGAACAACCCTCCAATGAGCAGTTCTTC
TRBJ1-6 NA 14 TRBV2 NA CASSVRAYNSPLHF TGTGCCAGCAGTGTTAGGGCGTATAATTCACCCCTCCACTTT
TRBJ1-4 NA 14 TRBV27 NA CASSGGATNEKLFF TGTGCCAGCAGCGGCGGAGCAACTAATGAAAAACTGTTTTTT
TRBJ1-2 NA 12 TRBV5-1 NA CASSLAGYGYTF TGCGCCAGCAGCTTGGCGGGCTATGGCTACACCTTC
TRBJ2-1 TRBD1 15 TRBV18 NA CASSPGGQGGNEQFF TGTGCCAGCTCCCCAGGGGGACAGGGCGGCAATGAGCAGTTCTTC
TRBJ1-2 TRBD1 16 TRBV19 NA CASSITTGGFDYGYTF TGTGCCAGTAGTATTACTACAGGGGGCTTCGACTATGGCTACACCTTC
TRBJ2-7 TRBD1 15 TRBV9 NA CASSVEGDSYYEQYF TGTGCCAGCAGCGTAGAGGGGGACAGCTATTACGAGCAGTACTTC
TRBJ2-7 NA 14 TRBV4-1 NA CASSQGRGIGKQYF TGCGCCAGCAGCCAAGGTCGCGGTATAGGGAAGCAGTACTTC
TRBJ1-1 NA 13 TRBV14 NA CASSQYRNTEAFF TGTGCCAGCAGCCAGTACAGGAACACTGAAGCTTTCTTT
TRBJ2-7 TRBD1 15 TRBV7-6 NA CASSARQGSSYEQYF TGTGCCAGCAGCGCCCGACAGGGTAGCTCCTACGAGCAGTACTTC